These 5 T cell receptor beta chains share one sample of origin, sequenced in a study of blood T cell repertoires in COVID-19. Some clones are missing from TCRdb's copy, which holds only in-frame ones; the method was immunoSEQ multiplex PCR. The data hold around 210,000 clones, with approximately 85% observed a single time. Sequenced sample: peripheral blood. Every receptor here comes from a middle-aged man with COVID-19, enrolled during active disease.

This chain connects TRBV18 to TRBJ1-1, with 8 bases fitting TRBD1. Germline V gene sequence: CDR1 KGHSH, CDR2 LQKENI. Trimming took 2 bases from V and 6 from J; bases not matched to a gene: 2. The CDR3 contains 13 residues. DNA of the CDR3: TGTGCCAGCTCACCAACAGGGGGTGCTGAAGCTTTCTTT. Residues: CASSPTGGAEAFF.

Only one count was recorded for this clone. The chain recombines TRBV6-5 with TRBJ1-1, with a weak D call TRBD1 (6 bases). The V end lost 6 bases, the J end lost 0 bases, and 8 bases lay between the germline ends. This CDR3 is built from 13 residues. Germline V gene sequence: CDR1 MNHEY, CDR2 SVGAGI. CDR3 bases: TGTGCCAGCAGGGGGGCCATGAACACTGAAGCTTTCTTT. Translated: CASRGAMNTEAFF.

The rearrangement links TRBV6-5 to TRBJ2-7; a possible D gene is TRBD1 (5 bases). The CDR3 contains 15 residues. V was pared by 4 bases and J by 2 bases, with 15 bases between. Germline V lookup: CDR1 MNHEY, CDR2 SVGAGI. Here the CDR3 DNA reads TGTGCCAGCAGTTTAGGGGCGCCGATAACCTACGAGCAGTACTTC. Protein product: CASSLGAPITYEQYF.

The chain employs TRBV6-2 or TRBV6-3 and TRBJ2-3; no reliable D call. The germline V and J ends were trimmed by 2 bases and 6 bases, with 9 bases remaining between them. The CDR3 loop spans 13 amino acids. Germline V gene lookup returns CDR1 MNHEY and CDR2 SVGEGT. The CDR3 loop reads CASSYMRWDTQYF. The CDR3 DNA reads as TGTGCCAGCAGTTACATGAGGTGGGATACGCAGTATTTT.

This clone was seen more than once but under ten times. Other DNA sequences within the sample encode an identical CDR3. V is TRBV27 and J is TRBJ1-5; maybe TRBD1 (6 bases). The V and J ends lost 3 bases and 0 bases respectively, with 12 bases between them. This CDR3 spans 16 amino acids. Germline CDR1 reads MNHEY; CDR2 reads SMNVEV (reference sequence). The CDR3 DNA reads TGTGCCAGCAGTTTTAGGGGGGGGTATAGCAATCAGCCCCAGCATTTT. This encodes CASSFRGGYSNQPQHF.